These T cell receptor beta chains were read from a single sample in a study of shared clonotypes between healthy human individuals. Some clones are missing from TCRdb's copy, which holds only in-frame ones; the method was immunoSEQ multiplex PCR. This sample has 1,100,000 or so clones, with 78% found just once. Sequenced: memory CD4+ T cells from PBMCs. These TCRs come from a man between 18 and 35 years old in good health. Some clones in this sample may be carry-over from other donors' samples. CDR3s include the opening cysteine and the closing phenylalanine or tryptophan. A D gene is named only where the DNA matches it firmly. A clone size is listed for some rows: how often the clone was seen (once, few, many), or a class if it is expanded.

d_call	j_call	v_call	clone_size	cdr3_aa	cdr3_nt
NA	TRBJ2-1	TRBV4-3	NA	CASSQDLGRPQFF	TGCGCCAGCAGCCAAGATTTGGGGAGGCCCCAGTTCTTC
NA	TRBJ1-2	TRBV2	NA	CASRITGQNYGYTF	TGTGCCAGCCGCATTACGGGGCAGAACTATGGCTACACCTTC
TRBD1	TRBJ2-7	TRBV15	NA	CATSRAGTGDSYEQYF	TGTGCCACCAGCAGGGCCGGGACAGGGGATTCCTACGAGCAGTACTTC
NA	TRBJ2-1	TRBV6-1	NA	CASSESFYNEQFF	TGTGCCAGCAGCGAAAGTTTTTACAATGAGCAGTTCTTC
NA	TRBJ2-6	TRBV28	NA	CASSSPGSALRANVLTF	TGTGCCAGCAGCTCCCCCGGGTCGGCCCTGAGGGCCAACGTCCTGACTTTC
TRBD2	TRBJ2-2	TRBV28	few	CASSLRRASGSDTGELFF	TGTGCCAGCAGTTTGAGGAGGGCTAGCGGGAGCGACACCGGGGAGCTGTTTTTT
TRBD1	TRBJ1-5	TRBV5-1	few	CASSSRGEQPQHF	TGCGCCAGCAGCAGCAGGGGGGAACAGCCCCAGCATTTT
TRBD1	TRBJ1-5	TRBV5-1	once	CASSWDTGGHQPQHF	TGCGCCAGCAGCTGGGACACAGGGGGCCATCAGCCCCAGCATTTT
NA	TRBJ2-3	TRBV5-1	NA	CASSLDRAIDTQYF	TGCGCCAGCAGCTTGGACAGGGCGATAGATACGCAGTATTTT
NA	TRBJ2-1	TRBV11-2	NA	CASSLVGGSQFF	TGTGCCAGCAGCTTAGTAGGCGGATCGCAGTTCTTC
NA	TRBJ2-4	TRBV6-5	few	CASSYSAAGDLGIQYF	TGTGCCAGCAGTTACTCAGCGGCAGGGGATCTTGGCATTCAGTACTTC
TRBD1	TRBJ1-1	TRBV5-8	NA	CASSSIRDRTNTEAFF	TGTGCCAGCAGCTCGATCCGGGACAGGACGAACACTGAAGCTTTCTTT
NA	TRBJ2-7	TRBV5-1	NA	CASSLESKRQEYEQYF	TGCGCCAGCAGCTTGGAGAGTAAGCGACAGGAGTACGAGCAGTACTTC
NA	TRBJ1-4	TRBV12-5	once	CASAQGHAGKLFF	TGTGCTAGTGCCCAGGGTCACGCGGGGAAACTGTTTTTT
TRBD2	TRBJ2-2	TRBV28	NA	CASSLPAGVPGELFF	TGTGCCAGCAGTTTACCGGCGGGAGTCCCCGGGGAGCTGTTTTTT
TRBD2	TRBJ2-1	TRBV10-3	NA	CATSSGTNEQFF	TGTGCCACCTCTAGCGGGACCAATGAGCAGTTCTTC
TRBD1	TRBJ1-2	TRBV29-1	NA	CSVEEVGTGYGYTF	TGCAGCGTTGAAGAGGTCGGGACAGGCTATGGCTACACCTTC
NA	TRBJ1-5	TRBV4-1	NA	CASSQAGPNNQPQHF	TGCGCCAGCAGCCAGGCCGGGCCCAATAATCAGCCCCAGCATTTT
TRBD1	TRBJ2-7	TRBV11-2	NA	CASGPAGQGSYEQYF	TGTGCCAGCGGCCCGGCGGGACAGGGGTCCTACGAGCAGTACTTC
TRBD2	TRBJ2-1	TRBV27	few	CASSLSLALSYNEQFF	TGTGCCAGCAGTTTATCACTAGCGCTCTCCTACAATGAGCAGTTCTTC
NA	TRBJ1-1	TRBV7-2	NA	CASSTAGWDTEAFF	TGTGCCAGCAGCACCGCCGGGTGGGACACTGAAGCTTTCTTT
NA	TRBJ1-2	TRBV2	once	CASSYTGPYGYTF	TGTGCCAGCAGTTACACAGGGCCCTATGGCTACACCTTC
NA	TRBJ2-2	TRBV5-1	NA	CASSLAETSTGELFF	TGCGCCAGCAGCTTGGCCGAGACAAGCACCGGGGAGCTGTTTTTT
NA	TRBJ1-4	TRBV5-5	NA	CASSLGQIATNEKLFF	TGTGCCAGCAGCTTAGGACAGATTGCAACTAATGAAAAACTGTTTTTT
NA	TRBJ2-1	TRBV11-3	NA	CASSLAGAGEQFF	TGTGCCAGCAGCTTAGCAGGGGCCGGTGAGCAGTTCTTC
TRBD1	TRBJ2-7	TRBV28	NA	CASSFGGTGSYEQYF	TGTGCCAGCAGTTTTGGCGGGACAGGGTCCTACGAGCAGTACTTC
TRBD2	TRBJ2-1	TRBV19	NA	CASRPGGTIYNEQFF	TGTGCCAGTAGACCGGGGGGGACCATCTACAATGAGCAGTTCTTC
NA	TRBJ1-3	TRBV6-5	NA	CASSLGQGGTIYF	TGTGCCAGCAGCTTGGGGCAGGGCGGCACCATATATTTT
NA	TRBJ1-4	TRBV7-2	NA	CASSPYYRVEEKLFF	TGTGCCAGCAGCCCCTATTACAGGGTCGAGGAAAAACTGTTTTTT
TRBD1	TRBJ2-3	TRBV5-1	NA	CASSTGTGVTDTQYF	TGCGCCAGCAGCACCGGGACAGGGGTCACAGATACGCAGTATTTT
TRBD1	TRBJ2-7	TRBV4-3	NA	CASSQRTGEAYEQYF	TGCGCCAGCAGCCAGAGGACAGGGGAGGCCTACGAGCAGTACTTC
NA	TRBJ2-3	TRBV9	NA	CASSVDGGATDTQYF	TGTGCCAGCAGCGTAGATGGGGGAGCCACAGATACGCAGTATTTT
NA	TRBJ1-5	TRBV28	NA	CASRRFNQPQHF	TGTGCCAGCCGGCGTTTCAATCAGCCCCAGCATTTT
TRBD1	TRBJ1-5	TRBV5-1	NA	CASRLETGANQPQHF	TGCGCCAGCAGGTTGGAAACAGGGGCTAATCAGCCCCAGCATTTT
NA	TRBJ2-1	TRBV19	NA	CATTDRRRPREQFF	TGTGCCACCACGGACAGACGGAGGCCTAGGGAGCAGTTCTTC
NA	TRBJ1-2	TRBV6-5	NA	CARRHPRGTSYGYTF	TGTGCCCGCAGACATCCGCGGGGGACAAGCTATGGCTACACCTTC
NA	TRBJ2-3	TRBV4-2	few	CASSQEGVSDTQYF	TGTGCCAGCAGCCAAGAAGGGGTTTCAGATACGCAGTATTTT
NA	TRBJ1-5	TRBV1	NA	CTSEGSEVGDYQPQHF	TGCACCAGCGAGGGATCCGAGGTTGGCGACTATCAGCCCCAGCATTTT
NA	TRBJ2-3	TRBV10-3	NA	CAISEFQDTQYF	TGTGCCATCAGTGAGTTCCAGGATACGCAGTATTTT
TRBD1	TRBJ2-3	TRBV28	once	CASSSPGQGSDTQYF	TGTGCCAGCAGTTCTCCGGGACAGGGCTCAGATACGCAGTATTTT
NA	TRBJ2-2	TRBV30	NA	CAWSLQAGSGELFF	TGTGCCTGGAGTCTACAGGCGGGGTCCGGGGAGCTGTTTTTT
NA	TRBJ2-1	TRBV7-8	NA	CASSHLAGSSYNEQFF	TGTGCCAGCAGCCATCTGGCAGGGAGCTCCTACAATGAGCAGTTCTTC
NA	TRBJ2-5	TRBV13	NA	CASSFIGRETQYF	TGTGCCAGCAGCTTCATAGGGAGGGAGACCCAGTACTTC
NA	TRBJ2-1	TRBV7-2	few	CASSLALWGTNNEQFF	TGTGCCAGCAGCTTAGCTTTGTGGGGTACAAACAATGAGCAGTTCTTC
TRBD1	TRBJ1-2	TRBV9	NA	CASSVGQGGSANYGYTF	TGTGCCAGCAGCGTAGGACAGGGGGGATCGGCAAACTATGGCTACACCTTC
TRBD1	TRBJ2-7	TRBV10-3	NA	CAISWDRVAYEQYF	TGTGCCATCAGCTGGGACAGGGTGGCCTACGAGCAGTACTTC
NA	TRBJ1-2	TRBV5-1	few	CASSLLGPDGYTF	TGCGCCAGCAGCTTATTGGGCCCGGATGGCTACACCTTC
NA	TRBJ1-1	TRBV7-3	once	CASSLGGGLGTEAFF	TGTGCCAGCAGCTTAGGGGGTGGCTTGGGCACTGAAGCTTTCTTT
NA	TRBJ2-5	TRBV19	NA	CASSMGIGPPGETQYF	TGTGCCAGTAGTATGGGGATCGGACCGCCCGGAGAGACCCAGTACTTC
TRBD1	TRBJ1-2	TRBV6-5	NA	CASSYDVPGTGGGYTF	TGTGCCAGCAGTTACGACGTTCCCGGGACAGGGGGCGGCTACACCTTC
NA	TRBJ1-4	TRBV9	many	CASSVQATNEKLFF	TGTGCCAGCAGCGTACAAGCAACTAATGAAAAACTGTTTTTT
NA	TRBJ1-2	TRBV6-6	NA	CASRGANYGYTF	TGTGCCAGTCGGGGGGCTAACTATGGCTACACCTTC
NA	TRBJ1-1	TRBV5-1	NA	CASSHPRNTEAFF	TGCGCCAGCAGCCACCCCCGGAACACTGAAGCTTTCTTT
NA	TRBJ2-2	TRBV6-5	NA	CASSSRTENTGELFF	TGTGCCAGCAGTTCCAGGACAGAGAACACCGGGGAGCTGTTTTTT
TRBD1	TRBJ1-2	TRBV5-1	NA	CASSADRVEGYGYTF	TGCGCCAGCAGCGCGGACAGGGTCGAGGGTTATGGCTACACCTTC
TRBD2	TRBJ2-7	TRBV2	NA	CASSASGSNWEQYF	TGTGCCAGCAGCGCTAGCGGGAGTAACTGGGAGCAGTACTTC
TRBD1	TRBJ2-7	TRBV30	NA	CAWSRRQASPRGTGSHEQYF	TGTGCCTGGAGTAGACGACAAGCTTCCCCTCGTGGGACAGGGAGCCACGAGCAGTACTTC
NA	TRBJ2-5	TRBV11-2	NA	CASSLLDGETQYF	TGTGCCAGCAGCTTATTGGACGGTGAGACCCAGTACTTC
TRBD1	TRBJ1-1	TRBV11-2	NA	CASSRQQGAVSEAFF	TGTGCCAGCAGCCGGCAACAGGGGGCGGTCTCTGAAGCTTTCTTT
NA	TRBJ1-1	TRBV12-5	few	CASGLVRAGAEDTEAFF	TGTGCTAGTGGTTTGGTGAGGGCAGGGGCGGAGGACACTGAAGCTTTCTTT